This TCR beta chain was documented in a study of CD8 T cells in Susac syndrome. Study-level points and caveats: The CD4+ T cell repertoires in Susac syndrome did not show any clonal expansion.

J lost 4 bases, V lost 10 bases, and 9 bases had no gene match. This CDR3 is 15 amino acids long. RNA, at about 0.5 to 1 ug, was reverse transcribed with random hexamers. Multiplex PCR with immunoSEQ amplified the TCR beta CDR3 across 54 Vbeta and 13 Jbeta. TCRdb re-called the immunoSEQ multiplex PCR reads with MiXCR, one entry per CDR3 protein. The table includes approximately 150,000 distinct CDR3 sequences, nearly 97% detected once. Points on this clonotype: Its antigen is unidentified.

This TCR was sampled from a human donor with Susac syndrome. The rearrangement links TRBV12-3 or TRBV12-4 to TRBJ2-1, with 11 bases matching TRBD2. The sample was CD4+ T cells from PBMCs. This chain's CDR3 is CATTPSGRTYNEQFF. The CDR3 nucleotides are TGTGCCACCACCCCTAGCGGGAGGACTTACAATGAGCAGTTCTTC.